This T cell receptor beta chain was captured by sequencing in a study of blood T cell repertoires in COVID-19. The germline V gene encodes CDR1 SGHTA and CDR2 FQGNSA. V shed 5 bases, J shed 5 bases, and the junction held 12 bases outside the gene matches. The CDR3 runs 16 residues. Participants, about 18 to 90 years old, spanned under 25 US areas. As processed by the authors: For nucleated cells, counts were estimated from reference gene primer amplification. Here immunoSEQ multiplex PCR was the method, and the copy in TCRdb shows in-frame clones only, minus some. V, J and clone size reflect that table, while D and trimming were determined from the DNA. The sample lists about 290,000 clones, about 89% seen once, with 1.7% in the top ten.

The clonotype originates from a woman aged 40 to 50 who had recovered from COVID-19. The sample comprised PBMCs or T cells enriched from blood (not recorded which). V and J are TRBV7-2 and TRBJ2-5; 9 bases are shared with TRBD1. The CDR3 is CASSPGQGRYGETQYF. CDR3 DNA: TGTGCCAGCAGCCCCGGACAGGGGCGGTATGGGGAGACCCAGTACTTC.